The sequence of this T cell receptor (beta chain) was determined in a study of T cells in Graves' hyperthyroidism and ophthalmopathy (dated by TCRdb to the late 2010s). Regarding the study in general: Peripheral blood samples were taken at initial diagnosis, before any treatment was given. The paper reports TCR Vbeta CDR3 sequencing of approximately 140 peripheral blood samples: some 41 ophthalmopathy, approximately 74 hyperthyroidism and approximately 17 progressor patients. The 100 discovery patients were randomly divided into training and test sets at a 7:3 ratio. In addition, the study compared T-cell repertoires in thyroid tissue and in blood from several Graves' hyperthyroidism patients. Once sampling was done, hyperthyroidism patients were given methimazole at a starting dose of 30 mg daily, whereas ophthalmopathy patients were given high-dose intravenous methylprednisolone. TCR V-J signatures able to tell the groups apart were searched for in a discovery cohort of 90 to 100 patients, of whom around 42 had Graves' ophthalmopathy and roughly 57 had stable Graves' hyperthyroidism. Prospective prediction of ophthalmopathy was tested in an independent validation cohort of fewer than 20 hyperthyroidism patients and approximately 17 patients who later progressed to ophthalmopathy. Results and caveats for the whole study, not just this receptor: Sample size was not statistically predetermined, and investigators were not blinded to group allocation. In validation, the model predicted progression to ophthalmopathy a median of about 5.9 months before onset, with roughly 70% sensitivity and 72.22% specificity. Most expanded thyroid clonotypes (frequency above 0.001) were also found in blood, which suggests that blood repertoires may mirror thyroid immune responses. In cross-validation, a model built on a 13 V-J signature told ophthalmopathy apart from stable hyperthyroidism with approximately 90% sensitivity and about 81% specificity, and in testing the same model reached 80%/75%.

TCR beta CDR3 regions were amplified from RNA transcripts. For the first round of RT-PCR on the TCR CDR3, the HTBI primer set was used together with the Qiagen OneStep RT-PCR kit. The libraries were constructed in a second round of multiplex PCR and then size-selected and purified. Paired-end sequencing of the libraries was performed with 100 bp reads on an Illumina HiSeq2000. The source study handled its data this way. SOAPnuke was used to process the raw data, with reads discarded if the reads contained adapters or uncalled bases, had a mean Phred below 15, or lacked an exact constant-primer or identifier match. High-quality paired reads were merged with COPE v1.2.5, and unique nucleotide sequences were defined as clonotypes. MiTCR v1.1 was used to align the clonotypes against IMGT TRBV, TRBD and TRBJ reference segments. Analysis was restricted to V-J combinations with a frequency above 0.0001, which covered 99.2% of repertoires. The TCS score was defined as F50 (clonal expansion) divided by E x V (chaos), with BLOSUM62-based TCRdist calculated between CDR3 peptides within each V-J. Welch's t-statistics and random forest reduced roughly 540 V-J features to roughly 13, which were used in a naive Bayes classifier (R e1071). Clones were called with MiXCR by TCRdb after fastp trimmed the public reads at Q25, and only in-frame beta chains were retained. Here each entry gathers all rows of one CDR3 protein and keeps the most common genes and DNA. TCRdb, not the original authors, processed these V and J calls. For this sample there are under 700,000 distinct CDR3 sequences; 16% appear just once. The ten largest clones represent about 17% of the sample.

This clonotype was seen many times. It lacks a known antigen. Base qualities are not at hand, and no much larger clone is one base apart. CDR1 and CDR2, per the germline V gene (reference sequence), are DFQATT and SNEGSKA. V loses 1 base at its end and J loses 5 bases; junction bases beyond the gene matches: 14. Inclusive of the bounding cysteine and phenylalanine, the CDR3 is 16 residues long. Only CDR3 DNA remains: 48 bases, in frame from the first base. A patient counted as having stable Graves' hyperthyroidism if no progression to ophthalmopathy occurred over 18 months of follow-up. Hyperthyroidism patients were newly diagnosed, with disease duration under 2 months, and aged 18 to 65 years. The study excluded patients with uncontrolled infections, other autoimmune diseases, pregnancy or lactation. Diagnoses were based on clinical symptoms, serum thyroxine and TRAb, thyroid ultrasound and orbital computed tomography. PBMCs were separated from approximately 9.9 ml of fresh peripheral blood using Ficoll-Paque density gradient centrifugation. Total RNA was extracted with Trizol reagent, and quality was checked on an Agilent 2100 Bioanalyzer.

This TCR was sampled from a woman between 18 and 29 years old with Graves' hyperthyroidism. The V gene is TRBV20-1 and the J gene is TRBJ2-7; the junction holds 7 bases that match TRBD1. The sequenced sample was blood. The CDR3 in this case is CSARGLGGRGINEQYF. The nucleotide sequence is given as TGCAGTGCTAGAGGTCTCGGTGGCAGGGGGATAAACGAGCAGTACTTC.